This TCR beta chain comes out of a study of control samples from healthy donors and cancer patients. V was shortened by 6 bases and J by 1 base, with 12 bases between the two germline ends. Germline CDR1 SEHNR, CDR2 FQNEAQ (reference sequence). There are 14 residues in the CDR3. Method: immunoSEQ multiplex PCR; TCRdb's copy keeps in-frame clones and lacks some. The repertoire consists of 95,000 to 130,000 clones, with 85% to 90% occurring once and the leading ten covering around 1.1%. The sample consisted of PBMCs. The TCR sequence derives from a woman between 45 and 60 years old with colorectal cancer. V usage is TRBV7-9 and J usage is TRBJ1-1, with D hard to call. The CDR3 is CASRNQWANTEAFF. The CDR3 DNA sequence: TGTGCCAGCAGAAACCAATGGGCGAACACTGAAGCTTTCTTT.